This is a list of T cell receptor beta chains from one sample in a study of type 1 and type 2 diabetes patients. TCRdb reprocessed the multiplex PCR reads with MiXCR, giving one entry per CDR3 protein. Among more than 250,000 distinct CDR3 sequences listed, more than 45% were seen once. Sequenced input: peripheral blood mononuclear cells (PBMCs). These receptors came from a man in his late teens or twenties with type 2 diabetes. Both conserved end residues are part of each CDR3. D genes are given only for firm matches. Only part of the rows carry a size: once, few, many, or a class if the clone is expanded.

DNA | CDR3 | V | length | size | D | J
TGTGCCAGCAGCTATGGGCCCGGGACAGCTGGCTACACCTTC | CASSYGPGTAGYTF | TRBV7-2 | 14 | - | TRBD1 | TRBJ1-2
TGTGCCAGTAGCCCGGGACGACTAAATGAAAAACTGTTTTTT | CASSPGRLNEKLFF | TRBV19 | 14 | - | - | TRBJ1-4
TGTGCCGTATGGGACAGGGGGGCAGATACGCAGTATTTT | CAVWDRGADTQYF | TRBV19 | 13 | - | TRBD1 | TRBJ2-3
TGTGCCAGCAGTTCAGGAACTGGAAATGGCTACACCTTC | CASSSGTGNGYTF | TRBV27 | 13 | - | - | TRBJ1-2
TGTGCCATCAGTGAGTTGAGAGGCTACACCTTC | CAISELRGYTF | TRBV6-6 | 11 | - | - | TRBJ1-2
TGTGCCAGTAGTATGTTGAGGGAAAACTATGGCTACACCTTC | CASSMLRENYGYTF | TRBV19 | 14 | few | - | TRBJ1-2
TGCGCCAGCAGCTTCGTGGGGTACAGCACAGATACGCAGTATTTT | CASSFVGYSTDTQYF | TRBV5-1 | 15 | - | - | TRBJ2-3
TGTGCCAGCAGCTCCCTAATCGATCAGCCCCAGCATTTT | CASSSLIDQPQHF | TRBV7-2 | 13 | few | - | TRBJ1-5
TGTGCCAGTAGTATCACGGGGGATAATTATCAGCCCCAGCATTTT | CASSITGDNYQPQHF | TRBV19 | 15 | few | - | TRBJ1-5
TGCAGAGTTCCCACTCCGGCAACTAATGAAAAACTGTTTTTT | CRVPTPATNEKLFF | TRBV29-1 | 14 | few | - | TRBJ1-4
TGTGCCACCAGTGGAGACAGAGACCAAGATACGCAGTATTTT | CATSGDRDQDTQYF | TRBV24-1 | 14 | few | - | TRBJ2-3
TGTGCCAGCAGCCTTTCCCGGGGTCTTTATCAGCCCCAGCATTTT | CASSLSRGLYQPQHF | TRBV7-2 | 15 | - | - | TRBJ1-5
TGTGCCACTAAGTCCCTGGGGGACACTGAAGCTTTCTTT | CATKSLGDTEAFF | TRBV19 | 13 | few | - | TRBJ1-1
TGTGCCAGCAGCGTATGGGACAGGGATGAAAAACTGTTTTTT | CASSVWDRDEKLFF | TRBV9 | 14 | - | TRBD1 | TRBJ1-4
TGTGCCAGCAGCTTAAACGGGGTTCACGAGCAGTACTTC | CASSLNGVHEQYF | TRBV7-2 | 13 | many | - | TRBJ2-7
TGTGCCAGTAGTTTAGGGTTTTTAGATACGCAGTATTTT | CASSLGFLDTQYF | TRBV19 | 13 | - | - | TRBJ2-3
TGTGCCAGCAGTCCTCGGGAAAGGGCCTACGAGCAGTACTTC | CASSPRERAYEQYF | TRBV6-6 | 14 | few | - | TRBJ2-7
TGTGCCAGCAGTTTAGGGGCAACAGGGGGAGGCGGCTACACCTTC | CASSLGATGGGGYTF | TRBV2 | 15 | - | TRBD1 | TRBJ1-2
TGTGCCAGCAGCCATCCCGACTTCGAGCAGTACTTC | CASSHPDFEQYF | TRBV7-8 | 12 | once | - | TRBJ2-7
TGTGCCAGCAAGTCTTGGGGCGCGAGCACAGATACGCAGTATTTT | CASKSWGASTDTQYF | TRBV12-3/TRBV12-4 | 15 | - | - | TRBJ2-3
TGTGCCAGCAGCTACCGGGACTTGAGCTCCTACGAGCAGTACTTC | CASSYRDLSSYEQYF | TRBV13 | 15 | - | - | TRBJ2-7
TGTGCCAGCAGCTGGGACGGTCGGGGCAATGAGCAGTTCTTC | CASSWDGRGNEQFF | TRBV7-2 | 14 | few | - | TRBJ2-1
TGTGCCAGCAGCCTGGACCGGGCTCCAAACAATGAGCAGTTCTTC | CASSLDRAPNNEQFF | TRBV7-2 | 15 | - | - | TRBJ2-1
TGCGCCAGCAGCCAAGGAATATTCGGCAATGAGCAGTTCTTC | CASSQGIFGNEQFF | TRBV4-1 | 14 | once | - | TRBJ2-1
TGTGCCTGGAGTCGACGACAGGGCCCTCAGCCCCAGCATTTT | CAWSRRQGPQPQHF | TRBV30 | 14 | - | TRBD1 | TRBJ1-5
TGTGCCAGCAGCCCTAATAGCGGTGGGGAGACCCAGTACTTC | CASSPNSGGETQYF | TRBV7-2 | 14 | - | - | TRBJ2-5
TGTGCCAGCAGCCCCCGGGACGACGACTTC | CASSPRDDDF | TRBV7-2 | 10 | - | - | TRBJ2-7
TGTGCCAGCAGCCCCCAAAGGGGAACTAATGAAAAACTGTTTTTT | CASSPQRGTNEKLFF | TRBV14 | 15 | - | - | TRBJ1-4
TGTGCCAGCAGCGGGACAGGGCTCTATGGCAACACCTTC | CASSGTGLYGNTF | TRBV14 | 13 | - | TRBD1 | TRBJ1-2
TGTGCCAGCAGCTTATTTACGGGGAGGGGTGAGCAGTTCTTC | CASSLFTGRGEQFF | TRBV7-8 | 14 | - | TRBD2 | TRBJ2-1
TGCGCCAGCAGCCAGTATAGCGGGAGGGGCTCCTACGAGCAGTACTTC | CASSQYSGRGSYEQYF | TRBV4-1 | 16 | few | TRBD2 | TRBJ2-7
TGTGCCAGTAGTATATGGGTGAACACTGAAGCTTTCTTT | CASSIWVNTEAFF | TRBV19 | 13 | many | - | TRBJ1-1
TGTGCCAGCAGCCCCCGCGACGGGGAACCGCAAGAGACCCAGTACTTC | CASSPRDGEPQETQYF | TRBV7-9 | 16 | - | - | TRBJ2-5
TGTGCCAGCAGTTTAGGGGCGGAGGACGAGCAGTACTTC | CASSLGAEDEQYF | TRBV28 | 13 | once | - | TRBJ2-7
TGTGCCAGCAGTGTACAGGGAGTTCGTTCAGATACGCAGTATTTT | CASSVQGVRSDTQYF | TRBV2 | 15 | few | - | TRBJ2-3
TGTGCCAGCAGCTTACCCTTACAGAACTATGGCTACACCTTC | CASSLPLQNYGYTF | TRBV7-2 | 14 | few | - | TRBJ1-2
TGCAGTGCTAGAGATCTCCAGGGGGACAACGAGCAGTACTTC | CSARDLQGDNEQYF | TRBV20-1 | 14 | - | TRBD1 | TRBJ2-7
TGCAGCGTTGAAGGTCCGGCAGATACGCAGTATTTT | CSVEGPADTQYF | TRBV29-1 | 12 | - | - | TRBJ2-3
TGTGCCAGTAGTATAGTAGGCACCCCAATTATTGGTTTCTTT | CASSIVGTPIIGFF | TRBV19 | 14 | - | - | TRBJ1-1
TGTGCCAGCAGTTCGGGAGGAGAGGGGGAAAAACTGTTTTTT | CASSSGGEGEKLFF | TRBV27 | 14 | - | - | TRBJ1-4
TGTGCCAGCAGTGGGACAGAAGATAATGAAAAACTGTTTTTT | CASSGTEDNEKLFF | TRBV5-6 | 14 | few | TRBD1 | TRBJ1-4
TGTGCCAGTAAGGGACCGAACTCCTACGAGCAGTACTTC | CASKGPNSYEQYF | TRBV12-3/TRBV12-4 | 13 | - | - | TRBJ2-7
TGTGCCAGCAGTCCCCCCCTCCGGGCAGGGGGCGCAAAGACCCAGTACTTC | CASSPPLRAGGAKTQYF | TRBV27 | 17 | - | TRBD1 | TRBJ2-5
TGCGCCAGCAGCTTGGATGCGACTAGCGGGAGGTCTGAGACCCAGTACTTC | CASSLDATSGRSETQYF | TRBV5-1 | 17 | - | TRBD2 | TRBJ2-5